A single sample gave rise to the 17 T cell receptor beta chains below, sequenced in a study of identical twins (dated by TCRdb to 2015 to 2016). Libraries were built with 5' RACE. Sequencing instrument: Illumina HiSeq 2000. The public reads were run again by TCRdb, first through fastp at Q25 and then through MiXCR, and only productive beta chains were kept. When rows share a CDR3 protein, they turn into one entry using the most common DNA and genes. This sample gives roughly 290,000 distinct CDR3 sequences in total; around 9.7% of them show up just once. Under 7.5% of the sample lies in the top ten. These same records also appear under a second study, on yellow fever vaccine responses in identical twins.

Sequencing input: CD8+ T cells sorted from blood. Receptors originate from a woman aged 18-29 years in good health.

CDR3 DNA: TGTGCCAGCAGCTTAGGACCCCTCCAGCGAAGGGTGAGATGGAATGAGCAGTTCTTC. This encodes CASSLGPLQRRVRWNEQFF. This chain connects TRBV11-2 to TRBJ2-1; D remains ambiguous. V shed 1 base and J shed 7 bases, with 26 bases lying between them. Germline CDR1 and CDR2: SGHAT and FQNNGV. The CDR3 covers 19 residues.

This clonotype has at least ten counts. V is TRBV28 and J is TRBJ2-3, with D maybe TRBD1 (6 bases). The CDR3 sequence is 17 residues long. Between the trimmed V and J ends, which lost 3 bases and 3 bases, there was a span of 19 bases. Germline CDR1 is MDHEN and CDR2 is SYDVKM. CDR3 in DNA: TGTGCCAGCAGTTTGTTTCGGACAGCCGCACGGACAGATACGCAGTATTTT. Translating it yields CASSLFRTAARTDTQYF.

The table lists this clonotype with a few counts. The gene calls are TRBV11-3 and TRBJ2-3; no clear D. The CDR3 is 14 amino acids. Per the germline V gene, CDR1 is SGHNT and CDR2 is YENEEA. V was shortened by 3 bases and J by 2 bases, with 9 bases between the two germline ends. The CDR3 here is CASSFHGLTDTQYF. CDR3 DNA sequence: TGTGCCAGCAGCTTTCATGGGCTCACAGATACGCAGTATTTT.

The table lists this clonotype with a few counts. CDR3 protein: CSVEARGGATDTQYF. In DNA, the CDR3 is TGCAGCGTTGAAGCCCGGGGGGGCGCCACAGATACGCAGTATTTT. The gene calls are TRBV29-1 and TRBJ2-3, with 8 bases fitting TRBD2. Looked up from germline, CDR1 is SQVTM and CDR2 is ANQGSEA. V gave up 1 base and J gave up 2 bases; unmatched junction bases: 5. The CDR3 is 15 residues long.

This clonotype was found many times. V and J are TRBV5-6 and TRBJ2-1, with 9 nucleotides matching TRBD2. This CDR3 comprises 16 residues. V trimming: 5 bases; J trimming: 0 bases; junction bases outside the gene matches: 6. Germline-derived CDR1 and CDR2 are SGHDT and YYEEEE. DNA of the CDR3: TGTGCCAGCAGAGCGGGGGGACCTAGCTCCTACAATGAGCAGTTCTTC. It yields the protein CASRAGGPSSYNEQFF.

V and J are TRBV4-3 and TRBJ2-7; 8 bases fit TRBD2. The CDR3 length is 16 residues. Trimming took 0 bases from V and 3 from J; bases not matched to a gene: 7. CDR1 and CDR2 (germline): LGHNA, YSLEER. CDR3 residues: CASSQDSGLGDYEQYF. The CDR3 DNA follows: TGCGCCAGCAGCCAAGATTCGGGACTAGGGGACTACGAGCAGTACTTC.

In nucleotides, the CDR3 is TGTGCCAGCAGCGTGGGACTAGCCGATGAGCAGTTCTTC. Protein: CASSVGLADEQFF. The V and J genes are TRBV9 and TRBJ2-1, with TRBD2 matching over 9 bases. V dropped 2 bases and J dropped 8; count of bases not matched to a gene: 2. Germline V CDR1 and CDR2: SGDLS, YYNGEE. The CDR3 consists of 13 residues.

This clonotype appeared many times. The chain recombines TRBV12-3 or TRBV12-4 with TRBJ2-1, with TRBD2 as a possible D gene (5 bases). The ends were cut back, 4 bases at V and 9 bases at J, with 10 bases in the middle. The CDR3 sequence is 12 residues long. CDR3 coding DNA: TGTGCCAGCAGTTCGGGAAATAGTGAGCAGTTCTTC. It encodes CASSSGNSEQFF.

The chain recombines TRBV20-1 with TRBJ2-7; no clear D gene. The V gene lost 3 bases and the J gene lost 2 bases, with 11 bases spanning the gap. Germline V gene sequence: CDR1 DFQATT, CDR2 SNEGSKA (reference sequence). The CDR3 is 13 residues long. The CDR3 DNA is TGCAGTGCTAGGGGCACTGGGACCTACGAGCAGTACTTC. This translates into CSARGTGTYEQYF.

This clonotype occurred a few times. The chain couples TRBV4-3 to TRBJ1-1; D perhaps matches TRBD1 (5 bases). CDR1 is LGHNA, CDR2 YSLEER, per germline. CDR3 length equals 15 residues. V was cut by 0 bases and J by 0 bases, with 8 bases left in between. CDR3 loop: CASSQEVGVNTEAFF. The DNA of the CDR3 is TGCGCCAGCAGCCAAGAAGTAGGGGTGAACACTGAAGCTTTCTTT.

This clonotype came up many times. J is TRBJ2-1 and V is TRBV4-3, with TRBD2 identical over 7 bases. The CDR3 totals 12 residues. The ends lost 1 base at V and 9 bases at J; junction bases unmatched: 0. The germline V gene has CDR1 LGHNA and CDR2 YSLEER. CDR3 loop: CASSQGGGEQFF. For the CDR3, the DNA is TGCGCCAGCAGCCAAGGGGGGGGTGAGCAGTTCTTC.

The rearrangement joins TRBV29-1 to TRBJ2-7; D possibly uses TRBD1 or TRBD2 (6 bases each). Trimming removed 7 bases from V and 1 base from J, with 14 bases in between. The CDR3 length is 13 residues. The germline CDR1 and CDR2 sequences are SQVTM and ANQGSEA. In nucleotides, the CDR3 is TGCAGCGCCCGAGGGGGGACTTCCTACGAGCAGTACTTC. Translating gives CSARGGTSYEQYF.

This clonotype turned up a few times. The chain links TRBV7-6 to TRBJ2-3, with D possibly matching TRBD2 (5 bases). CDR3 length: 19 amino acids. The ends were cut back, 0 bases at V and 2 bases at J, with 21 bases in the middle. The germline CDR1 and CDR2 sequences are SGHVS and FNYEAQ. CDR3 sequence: CASSLARGSPYTYTDTQYF. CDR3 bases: TGTGCCAGCAGCTTAGCGAGAGGGAGCCCATACACTTACACAGATACGCAGTATTTT. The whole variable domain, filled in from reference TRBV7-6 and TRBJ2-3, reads GAGVSQSPRYKVTKRGQDVALRCDPISGHVSLYWYRQALGQGPEFLTYFNYEAQQDKSGLPNDRFSAERPEGSISTLTIQRTEQRDSAMYRCASSLARGSPYTYTDTQYFGPGTRLTVL.

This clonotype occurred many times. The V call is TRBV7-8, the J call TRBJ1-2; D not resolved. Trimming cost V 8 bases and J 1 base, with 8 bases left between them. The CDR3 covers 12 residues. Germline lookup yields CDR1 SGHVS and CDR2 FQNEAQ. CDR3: CASSTHNYGYTF. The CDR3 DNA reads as TGTGCCAGCTCGACCCATAACTATGGCTACACCTTC.

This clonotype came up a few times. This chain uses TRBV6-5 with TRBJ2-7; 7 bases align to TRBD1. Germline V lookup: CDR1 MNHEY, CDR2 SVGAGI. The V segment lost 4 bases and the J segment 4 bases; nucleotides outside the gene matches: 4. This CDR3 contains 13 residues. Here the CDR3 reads CASSFGQEYEQYF. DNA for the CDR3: TGTGCCAGCAGTTTCGGACAGGAGTACGAGCAGTACTTC.

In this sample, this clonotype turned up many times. For the CDR3, the DNA is TGCAGTACAACTTCTGGGAGGGGCTACGAGCAGTACTTC. Its translation is CSTTSGRGYEQYF. This sequence joins TRBV20-1 and TRBJ2-7; the match to TRBD2 covers 7 bases. CDR1 is DFQATT and CDR2 is SNEGSKA in the germline V gene (reference sequence). This CDR3 is 13 amino acids long. The J segment lost 3 bases and the V segment lost 8 bases, leaving 10 bases of the junction unmatched.

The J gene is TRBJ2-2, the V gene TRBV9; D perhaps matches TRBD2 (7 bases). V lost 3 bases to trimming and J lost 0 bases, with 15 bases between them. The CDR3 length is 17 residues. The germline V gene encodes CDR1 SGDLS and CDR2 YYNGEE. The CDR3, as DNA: TGTGCCAGCAGCGCAGCACAGGGAGGGGCGAACACCGGGGAGCTGTTTTTT. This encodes CASSAAQGGANTGELFF.